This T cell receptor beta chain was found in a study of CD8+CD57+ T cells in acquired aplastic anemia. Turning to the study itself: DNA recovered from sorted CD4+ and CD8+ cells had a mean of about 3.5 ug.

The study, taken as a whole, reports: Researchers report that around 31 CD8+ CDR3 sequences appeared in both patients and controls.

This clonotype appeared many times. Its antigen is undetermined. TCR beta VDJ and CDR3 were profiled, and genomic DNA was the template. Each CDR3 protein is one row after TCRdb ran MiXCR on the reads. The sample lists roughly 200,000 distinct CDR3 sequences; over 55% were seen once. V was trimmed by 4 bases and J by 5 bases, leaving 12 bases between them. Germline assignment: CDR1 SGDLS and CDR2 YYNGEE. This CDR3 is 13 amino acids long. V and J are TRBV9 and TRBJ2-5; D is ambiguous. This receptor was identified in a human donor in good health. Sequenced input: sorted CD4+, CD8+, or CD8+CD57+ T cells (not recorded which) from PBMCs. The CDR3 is CASSLSGLETQYF. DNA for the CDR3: TGTGCCAGCAGCCTATCGGGTCTCGAGACCCAGTACTTC.